The 29 T cell receptor beta chains in this list originate from one sample, sequenced in a study of T cell repertoires in cytomegalovirus infection. Using its own MiXCR run on the reads, TCRdb lists one record per CDR3 protein. This table has hundreds of thousands of distinct CDR3 sequences, about a third appearing once. Sequencing was carried out using PBMCs. These receptors were collected from a human donor in good health (CMV status not recorded). Some clones in this sample may be carry-over from other donors' samples.

The V call is TRBV7-2, the J call TRBJ2-7; perhaps D is TRBD1 or TRBD2 (6 bases each). The CDR3 covers 14 residues. Germline-derived CDR1 and CDR2 are SGHTA and FQGNSA. Between the trimmed V and J ends, which lost 5 bases and 3 bases, there was a span of 14 bases. For the CDR3, the DNA is TGTGCCAGCAGCCCGGGGGCAGGAGACTACGAGCAGTACTTC. This gives the protein CASSPGAGDYEQYF.

This chain joins TRBV7-2 and TRBJ1-1; TRBD1 might be the D (6 bases). The germline CDR1 and CDR2 sequences are SGHTA and FQGNSA. Between the trimmed V and J ends, which lost 3 bases and 6 bases, there was a span of 20 bases. CDR3 length equals 16 residues. DNA for the CDR3: TGTGCCAGCAGCTTGTGGGGGGATCCGGGGGCCGCTGAAGCTTTCTTT. Translation: CASSLWGDPGAAEAFF.

The rearrangement links TRBV27 to TRBJ2-4; TRBD1 agrees at 9 bases. CDR1 and CDR2 from the germline V gene are MNHEY and SMNVEV (reference sequence). The CDR3 spans 15 residues. V was clipped by 2 bases and J by 4 bases; unmatched bases: 3. Here the CDR3 DNA reads TGTGCCAGCAGTTTAAGTGGGACAGGGAAAAACATTCAGTACTTC. The encoded protein is CASSLSGTGKNIQYF.

A few counts support this clonotype. CDR3 sequence (DNA): TGTGCCAGCAGTTCGAGGACAGGGCTTATGAATGAGCAGTTCTTC. This encodes CASSSRTGLMNEQFF. J is TRBJ2-1 and V is TRBV12-3 or TRBV12-4, with 8 positions matching TRBD1. V shed 4 bases and J 7 bases; nucleotides not matched to a gene: 9. The CDR3 is made up of 15 amino acids.

Note on this clonotype: A much larger clone lies one base from this, so it may be a read error. The chain has TRBV28 and TRBJ2-3; D not resolved. The CDR3 contains 15 residues. Germline V gene lookup returns CDR1 MDHEN and CDR2 SYDVKM. CDR3 protein: CDSSPGITYTDTQYF. As DNA, the CDR3 is TGTGACAGCAGTCCAGGAATCACCTACACAGATACGCAGTATTTT.

This clonotype came up once. The chain carries TRBV2 and TRBJ2-1, with TRBD2 matching 11 bases. CDR1 is SNHLY, CDR2 FYNNEI, per germline. Losses at the gene ends were 6 bases for V and 9 bases for J; bases not matched to a gene: 4. This CDR3 has 13 residues. The CDR3 spells CASRLAGGREQFF. Written as DNA, the CDR3 is TGTGCCAGCAGGCTAGCGGGGGGTCGTGAGCAGTTCTTC.

The V call is TRBV28, the J call TRBJ1-5, with D perhaps TRBD1 (5 bases). V lost 2 bases and J 0 bases, leaving 11 bases between the germline ends. This CDR3 has 16 amino acids. From germline, CDR1 is MDHEN and CDR2 SYDVKM. Here the CDR3 reads CASSLPGGNSNQPQHF. The CDR3 coding sequence is TGTGCCAGCAGTTTACCGGGGGGGAATAGCAATCAGCCCCAGCATTTT. The complete variable domain, with remaining parts taken from reference TRBV28 and TRBJ1-5, reads DVKVTQSSRYLVKRTGEKVFLECVQDMDHENMFWYRQDPGLGLRLIYFSYDVKMKEKGDIPEGYSVSREKKERFSLILESASTNQTSMYLCASSLPGGNSNQPQHFGDGTRLSIL.

This sequence joins TRBV19 and TRBJ1-1; D is unclear. From germline, CDR1 is LNHDA and CDR2 SQIVND (reference sequence). This CDR3 region has 12 residues. Trimming took 3 bases from V and 5 from J, leaving 7 bases between them. CDR3 loop: CASSMGGTEAFF. CDR3 in DNA: TGTGCCAGTAGTATGGGAGGAACTGAAGCTTTCTTT.

This clonotype turned up a few times. This chain uses TRBV19 with TRBJ2-1; D gene unclear. The V end was cut by 0 bases, the J end by 8 bases, with 8 bases between. This CDR3 spans 13 amino acids. Germline V CDR1 and CDR2: LNHDA, SQIVND (reference sequence). CDR3 in amino acids: CASSIEVYDEQFF. CDR3 in DNA: TGTGCCAGTAGTATAGAAGTTTACGATGAGCAGTTCTTC.

This chain joins TRBV20-1 and TRBJ2-5; possibly TRBD2 for D (6 bases). Trimming pared 0 bases from V and 1 base from J, leaving 15 bases between. The CDR3 covers 16 residues. CDR1 is DFQATT and CDR2 is SNEGSKA in the germline V gene (reference sequence). CDR3 sequence (DNA): TGCAGTGCTAGAGACGGCGGAGGGGTACGCCAAGAGACCCAGTACTTC. Protein: CSARDGGGVRQETQYF.

The DNA for the CDR3 is TGTGCCAGCAGCTTAGATTCATGGCTGGGTTCCGGGGAGCTGTTTTTT. Translated: CASSLDSWLGSGELFF. The J gene is TRBJ2-2, the V gene TRBV11-3; the D is unclear. Trimming shortened V by 0 bases and J by 6 bases, and 14 bases separated the two germline ends. The CDR3 consists of 16 residues. CDR1 is SGHNT and CDR2 is YENEEA in the germline V gene.

This chain links TRBV19 with TRBJ2-1; 8 nucleotides line up with TRBD1. The CDR3 sequence is 15 residues long. The germline gives CDR1 LNHDA, CDR2 SQIVND (reference sequence). V trimming: 6 bases; J trimming: 3 bases; junction bases outside the gene matches: 7. The chain's CDR3 is CASRMTGEGYNEQFF. As DNA, the CDR3 is TGTGCCAGTAGGATGACAGGGGAAGGCTACAATGAGCAGTTCTTC.

This chain links TRBV20-1 with TRBJ1-5; a possible D gene is TRBD1 (5 bases). The germline gives CDR1 DFQATT, CDR2 SNEGSKA (reference sequence). The CDR3 extends over 17 amino acids. Trimming shortened V by 3 bases and J by 0 bases, and 18 bases separated the two germline ends. CDR3 coding DNA: TGCAGTGCTAGTCCGGACAAGCAGTATAATAGCAATCAGCCCCAGCATTTT. It specifies CSASPDKQYNSNQPQHF.

This clonotype was seen a few times. This rearrangement joins TRBV25-1 to TRBJ2-5; D is perhaps TRBD1 or TRBD2 (5 bases each). Germline V lookup: CDR1 MGHDK, CDR2 SYGVNS. CDR3 length: 17 amino acids. Trimming took 2 bases from V and 2 from J, leaving 18 bases between them. CDR3 loop: CASSEPGPRAWQETQYF. Written as DNA, the CDR3 is TGTGCCAGCAGTGAACCGGGACCCCGGGCGTGGCAAGAGACCCAGTACTTC.

This clonotype was counted a few times. The V call is TRBV11-2, the J call TRBJ1-3, with D unclear. Germline lookup yields CDR1 SGHAT and CDR2 FQNNGV. This CDR3 region has 14 residues. Trimming removed 3 bases at V and 0 bases at J, with 6 bases between. CDR3 in amino acids: CASSLKISGNTIYF. The CDR3 bases are TGTGCCAGCAGCTTGAAGATCTCTGGAAACACCATATATTTT.

Turning to this clonotype: One end of the junction fails to match germline, which may point to a read error. The chain is built from TRBV11-2 and TRBJ1-5; no definite D call. The CDR3 contains 15 residues. CDR1 is SGHAT and CDR2 is FQNNGV in the germline V gene. Here the CDR3 reads CASRLEVGFNQPQHF. In DNA, the CDR3 is TGTGCCAGCCGCTTAGAAGTCGGCTTCAATCAGCCCCAGCATTTT.

This clonotype was found a few times. The chain employs TRBV20-1 and TRBJ1-2; D call uncertain. Germline-derived CDR1 and CDR2 are DFQATT and SNEGSKA (reference sequence). The length of the CDR3 is 15 residues. With 0 bases removed from V and 5 bases from J, the gap between germline ends came to 16 bases. CDR3 bases: TGCAGTGCTAGAGATCGACTGTCACCTGGGTATGGCTACACCTTC. The encoded protein is CSARDRLSPGYGYTF.

This clonotype has just a few counts. The CDR3 sequence is CASSYSAYNEQFF. DNA for the CDR3: TGTGCCAGCAGTTACTCTGCCTACAATGAGCAGTTCTTC. J is TRBJ2-1 and V is TRBV6-8; no definite D call. From germline, CDR1 is MNHGY and CDR2 SAAAGT. Trimming removed 0 bases from V and 2 bases from J, with 2 bases in between. This CDR3 contains 13 residues.

This CDR3 reads CASSWGNSNQPQHF. CDR3 DNA: TGTGCCAGTAGTTGGGGGAATAGCAATCAGCCCCAGCATTTT. The chain is built from TRBV19 and TRBJ1-5, with D tentatively TRBD1 (5 bases). The length of the CDR3 is 14 residues. Germline V gene lookup returns CDR1 LNHDA and CDR2 SQIVND (reference sequence). Trimming took 5 bases from V and 0 from J, leaving 8 bases between them.

The chain couples TRBV12-3 or TRBV12-4 to TRBJ1-5, with D possibly TRBD1 on 5 matching bases. Trimming removed 6 bases at V and 2 bases at J, with 11 bases between. The CDR3 has 14 amino acids. The CDR3 sequence is CASSADRRNQPQHF. The CDR3 nucleotides are TGTGCCAGCAGCGCAGACAGACGCAATCAGCCCCAGCATTTT.

The chain is built from TRBV28 and TRBJ2-3, with D possibly matching TRBD1 (6 bases). This CDR3 comprises 13 residues. Germline lookup yields CDR1 MDHEN and CDR2 SYDVKM. Trimming removed 11 bases at V and 4 bases at J, with 16 bases between. The CDR3 protein is CALQGASPDTQYF. The CDR3 DNA reads TGTGCCTTACAGGGAGCCAGTCCAGATACGCAGTATTTT.

V gene TRBV10-3 combines with J gene TRBJ1-1; no definite D call. Germline assignment: CDR1 ENHRY and CDR2 SYGVKD. V lost 1 base and J lost 4, with 19 bases in between. This CDR3 is built from 17 residues. CDR3 region: CAISEFRSPTAGTEAFF. The CDR3 region has the DNA TGTGCCATCAGTGAGTTCAGGTCCCCAACAGCGGGCACTGAAGCTTTCTTT.

The chain links TRBV6-5 to TRBJ1-2; 10 bases are shared with TRBD1. The germline V gene encodes CDR1 MNHEY and CDR2 SVGAGI. With 2 bases clipped from V and 8 bases from J, the junction kept 8 bases outside the gene matches. The CDR3 has 15 residues. CDR3 nucleotide sequence: TGTGCCAGCAGTTACATCGGGACAGGGGATGAAGGCTACACCTTC. Translating gives CASSYIGTGDEGYTF.

This clonotype was seen repeatedly, ten times or more. The chain links TRBV7-8 to TRBJ2-1; no clear D gene. The CDR3 runs 12 residues. Trimming removed 1 base at V and 11 bases at J, with 9 bases between. The germline gives CDR1 SGHVS, CDR2 FQNEAQ. The CDR3 protein is CASSLGPLKQFF. The DNA of the CDR3 is TGTGCCAGCAGCTTAGGCCCTCTTAAGCAGTTCTTC.

This clonotype was seen more than once but under ten times. The chain is built from TRBV6-1 and TRBJ1-4; no reliable D call. Trimming shortened V by 6 bases and J by 6 bases, and 5 bases separated the two germline ends. Germline CDR1 MNHNS, CDR2 SASEGT. The CDR3 runs 11 residues. The CDR3 loop is CASSPDEKLFF. CDR3 DNA: TGTGCCAGCAGCCCAGATGAAAAACTGTTTTTT.

The gene calls are TRBV19 and TRBJ2-3; D unresolved. The V gene's germline CDR1 is LNHDA and CDR2 SQIVND (reference sequence). The CDR3 is 11 residues long. The V end lost 9 bases, the J end lost 2 bases, and 6 bases lay between the germline ends. For the CDR3, the DNA is TGTGCCAGCGCACTCACAGATACGCAGTATTTT. This sequence encodes CASALTDTQYF.

This chain connects TRBV19 to TRBJ1-5; possibly TRBD1 for D (5 bases). This CDR3 is 16 amino acids long. Trimming took 6 bases from V and 2 from J, leaving 17 bases between them. CDR1 and CDR2 (germline): LNHDA, SQIVND (reference sequence). In DNA, the CDR3 is TGTGCCAGTAGGTTTCAGGGCGATATAGGCAATCAGCCCCAGCATTTT. Its translation: CASRFQGDIGNQPQHF.

The chain employs TRBV10-2 and TRBJ1-5; possible D gene TRBD1, 5 bases. The CDR3 sequence is 12 residues long. V lost 3 bases and J lost 6, with 6 bases in between. Germline V gene sequence: CDR1 WSHSY, CDR2 SAAADI. As DNA, the CDR3 is TGCGCCAGCAGTGACAGGGTTCAGCCCCAGCATTTT. Its translation is CASSDRVQPQHF.

In the case of this clonotype: This may be a read error: a much more frequent sequence differs by one nucleotide. The rearrangement uses TRBV7-2 and TRBJ1-1, with D possibly being TRBD1 (6 bases). From germline, CDR1 is SGHTA and CDR2 FQGNSA. The CDR3 extends over 13 amino acids. The V end lost 4 bases, the J end lost 5 bases, and 11 bases lay between the germline ends. The CDR3 spells CASSSMGATEAFF. The CDR3 DNA reads TGTGCCAGCAGCTCCATGGGGGCGACTGAAGCTTTCTTT.